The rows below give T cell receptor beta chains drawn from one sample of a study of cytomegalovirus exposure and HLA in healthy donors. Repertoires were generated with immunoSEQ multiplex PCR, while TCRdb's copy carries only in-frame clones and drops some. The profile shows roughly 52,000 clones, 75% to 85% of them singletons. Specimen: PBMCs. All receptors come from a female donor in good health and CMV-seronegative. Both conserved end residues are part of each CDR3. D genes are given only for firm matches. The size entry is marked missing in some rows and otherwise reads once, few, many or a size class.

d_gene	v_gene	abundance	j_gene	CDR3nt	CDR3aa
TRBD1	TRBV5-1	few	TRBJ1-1	TGCGCCAGCAGCTTTCAAGGACAGGGGAACACTGAAGCTTTCTTT	CASSFQGQGNTEAFF
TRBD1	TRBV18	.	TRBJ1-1	TGTGCCAGCTCACCCGCGACAGGGGGAGCCACTGAAGCTTTCTTT	CASSPATGGATEAFF
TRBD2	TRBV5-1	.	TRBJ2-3	TGCGCCAGCAGCTTGGAGACAGCGGGGGGCACAGATACGCAGTATTTT	CASSLETAGGTDTQYF
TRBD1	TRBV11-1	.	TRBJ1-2	TGTGCCAGCAGCCCGACAGGGAACTATGGCTACACCTTC	CASSPTGNYGYTF
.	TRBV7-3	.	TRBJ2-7	TGTGCCAGCAGCTTATCAGGGTCATACTACGAGCAGTACTTC	CASSLSGSYYEQYF
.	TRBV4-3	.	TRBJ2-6	TGCGCCAGCAGCCACTCCGACTCGAACTCTGGGGCCAACGTCCTGACTTTC	CASSHSDSNSGANVLTF
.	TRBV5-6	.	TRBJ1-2	TGTGCCAGCAGCTTCGACTATGGCTACACCTTC	CASSFDYGYTF
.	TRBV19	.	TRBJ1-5	TGTGCCAGTAGTATACAGGGGACGCCGGAACAGCCCCAGCATTTT	CASSIQGTPEQPQHF
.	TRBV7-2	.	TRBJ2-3	TGTGCCAGCAGCTTAAGGGACATAATGTTGACAGATACGCAGTATTTT	CASSLRDIMLTDTQYF
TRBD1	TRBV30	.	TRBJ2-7	TGTGCCTGGTATTTACCGGGACAGGGTTCCCACGAGCAGTACTTC	CAWYLPGQGSHEQYF
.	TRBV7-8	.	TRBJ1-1	TGTGCCAGCAGCTTTGACGCAGGGAGGGACACTGAAGCTTTCTTT	CASSFDAGRDTEAFF
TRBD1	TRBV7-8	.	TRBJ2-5	TGTGCCAGCAGCTTAGGGACAGGGGAAGAGACCCAGTACTTC	CASSLGTGEETQYF
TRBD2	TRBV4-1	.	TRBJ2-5	TGCGCCAGCAGCCATCCTAGCGGGGCGTACCAAGAGACCCAGTACTTC	CASSHPSGAYQETQYF
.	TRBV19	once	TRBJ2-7	TGTGCCAGTAGTATAATCGGGAGCTCCTACGAGCAGTACTTC	CASSIIGSSYEQYF
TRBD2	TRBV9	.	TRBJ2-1	TGTGCCAGCAGCTCCGGGACTAGCGGGGGATCCTACAATGAGCAGTTCTTC	CASSSGTSGGSYNEQFF
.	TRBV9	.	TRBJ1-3	TGTGCCAGGCCTCGTGTCGGGGGGCTTCAGAACACCATATATTTT	CARPRVGGLQNTIYF
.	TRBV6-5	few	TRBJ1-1	TGTGCCAGCAGTTCATGGTCACACAGGAACACTGAAGCTTTCTTT	CASSSWSHRNTEAFF
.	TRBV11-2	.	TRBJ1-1	TGTGCCAGCAGCTTAGGACAAGGACAAAGTATAGGTACTGAAGCTTTCTTT	CASSLGQGQSIGTEAFF
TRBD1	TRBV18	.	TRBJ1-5	TGTGCCAGCTCGCCTACCGACAGGGTTGGACAGCCCCAGCATTTT	CASSPTDRVGQPQHF
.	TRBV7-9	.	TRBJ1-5	TGTGCCAGCAGCCTAGACGGGGAGCCCCAGCATTTT	CASSLDGEPQHF
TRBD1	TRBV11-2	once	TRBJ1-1	TGTGCCAGCAGCACAGGGGGCACTGAAGCTTTCTTT	CASSTGGTEAFF
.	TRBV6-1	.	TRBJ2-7	TGTGCCAGCAGTGAGGGGACATCTAGCTACGAGCAGTACTTC	CASSEGTSSYEQYF
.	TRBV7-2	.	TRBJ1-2	TGTGCCAGCAGTTATACAGGGACGGGCAACTATGGCTACACCTTC	CASSYTGTGNYGYTF
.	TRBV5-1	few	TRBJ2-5	TGCGCCAGCAGCTTGGGTCAGGGCAGGGAGACCCAGTACTTC	CASSLGQGRETQYF
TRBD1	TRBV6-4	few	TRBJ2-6	TGTGCCAGCAGTGAACAGGGGGCTGGGGCCAACGTCCTGACTTTC	CASSEQGAGANVLTF
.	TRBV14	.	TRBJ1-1	TGTGCCAGCAGCCAAGACCTTCTACCGCAGGGTGAAGCTTTCTTT	CASSQDLLPQGEAFF
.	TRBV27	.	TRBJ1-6	TGTGCCAGCACCCCCCCCAATAATTCACCCCTCCACTTT	CASTPPNNSPLHF
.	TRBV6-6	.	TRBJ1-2	TGTGCCAGCAGGGGGGCGGATGACTATGGCTACACCTTC	CASRGADDYGYTF
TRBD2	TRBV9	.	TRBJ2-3	TGTGCCAGCAGCGTAGGGTCTAGCGGGGTGGATACGCAGTATTTT	CASSVGSSGVDTQYF
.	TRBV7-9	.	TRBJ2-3	TGTGCCAGCAGCTTAGATGGCCGAGATACGCAGTATTTT	CASSLDGRDTQYF
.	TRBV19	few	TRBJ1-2	TGTGCCAGTAGTATACGGGGGGCTGGCTACACCTTC	CASSIRGAGYTF
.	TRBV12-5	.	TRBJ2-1	TGTGCTAGTGGTTCCGGGTGGGTTGAGCAGTTCTTC	CASGSGWVEQFF
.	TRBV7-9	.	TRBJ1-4	TGTGCCAGCAGCTCCATGGGGCTGGATGAAAAACTGTTTTTT	CASSSMGLDEKLFF
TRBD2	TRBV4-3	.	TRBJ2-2	TGCGCCAGCAGCCAGAGTAGGTGGGGGAGGGAGGCCGGGGAGCTGTTTTTT	CASSQSRWGREAGELFF
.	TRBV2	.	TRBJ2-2	TGTGCCAGCAGGGGCGAGACCACCGGGGAGCTGTTTTTT	CASRGETTGELFF
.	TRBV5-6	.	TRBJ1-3	TGTGCCAGCAGCGATCAGGGTGGTGACACCATATATTTT	CASSDQGGDTIYF
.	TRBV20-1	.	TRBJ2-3	TGCAGTGCTACTTCTAGGGGTACGCAGTATTTT	CSATSRGTQYF
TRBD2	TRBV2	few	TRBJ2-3	TGTGCCAGCAGTCCTTTGGGACTAGCCCCAGATACGCAGTATTTT	CASSPLGLAPDTQYF
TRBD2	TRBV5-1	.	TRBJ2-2	TGCGCCAGCACCGGGAGAGGGACTAGCGGGGGGAACACCGGGGAGCTGTTTTTT	CASTGRGTSGGNTGELFF
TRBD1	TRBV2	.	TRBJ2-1	TGTGCCAGCAGAGGGGGCAGTGACTATGAGCAGTTCTTC	CASRGGSDYEQFF
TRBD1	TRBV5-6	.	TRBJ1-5	TGTGCCAGCAGCTTGGTGGACAGGGCCAGAGGTCAGCCCCAGCATTTT	CASSLVDRARGQPQHF
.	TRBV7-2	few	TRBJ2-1	TGTGCCAGCAGCTTAAGACCCCCCAGGAATGAGCAGTTCTTC	CASSLRPPRNEQFF
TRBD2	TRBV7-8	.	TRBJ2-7	TGTGCCAGCAGCTTAGGGCCTAGCGGGGTCTACGAGCAGTACTTC	CASSLGPSGVYEQYF
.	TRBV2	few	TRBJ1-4	TGTGCCAGCCGCCGAGTAAATGAAAAACTGTTTTTT	CASRRVNEKLFF
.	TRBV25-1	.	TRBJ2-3	TGTGCCAGCAGTGATCTTTTCAGACAGGCCACAGATACGCAGTATTTT	CASSDLFRQATDTQYF
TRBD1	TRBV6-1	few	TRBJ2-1	TGTGCCAGCAGGACACAGGGGTGGAATGAGCAGTTCTTC	CASRTQGWNEQFF
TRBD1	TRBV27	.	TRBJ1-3	TGTGCCAGCGGAGGGGGCGGGGGAAACACCATATATTTT	CASGGGGGNTIYF
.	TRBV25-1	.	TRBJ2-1	TGTGCCAGCAGTGAATCGCGGTTCCTCCACTACAATGAGCAGTTCTTC	CASSESRFLHYNEQFF
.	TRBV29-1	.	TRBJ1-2	TGCAGCGTTGAAACCCAGCCGGGTTATGGCTACACCTTC	CSVETQPGYGYTF
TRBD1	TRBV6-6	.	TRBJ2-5	TGTGCCAGCAGAAAGACAGGGTTCGAGTACCAAGAGACCCAGTACTTC	CASRKTGFEYQETQYF
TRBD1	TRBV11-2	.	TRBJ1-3	TGTGCCAGCAGCTTAGCGTGGGACAGGAAGACTGGAAACACCATATATTTT	CASSLAWDRKTGNTIYF
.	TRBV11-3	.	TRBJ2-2	TGTGCCAGCAGCTTCCAACAGGGGAGGTACACCGGGGAGCTGTTTTTT	CASSFQQGRYTGELFF
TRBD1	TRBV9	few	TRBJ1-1	TGTGCCAGCAGCACAGGACAGGCAAGGGGGAGCGAAGCTTTCTTT	CASSTGQARGSEAFF
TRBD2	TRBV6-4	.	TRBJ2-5	TGTGCCAGCAGCCCGATCTGGACTAGCGGGCAAGAGACCCAGTACTTC	CASSPIWTSGQETQYF
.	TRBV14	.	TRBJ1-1	TGTGCCAGCAGCCAAGCCCTAACAGGCTCCCCTTTCTTT	CASSQALTGSPFF
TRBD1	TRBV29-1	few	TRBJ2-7	TGCAGCTACAGGGGCACTATGTACGAGCAGTACTTC	CSYRGTMYEQYF
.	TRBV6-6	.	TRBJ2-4	TGTGCCAGCAGTTCAGAAGGGGTGGTTGCCAAAAACATTCAGTACTTC	CASSSEGVVAKNIQYF
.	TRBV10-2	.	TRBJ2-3	TGCGCCAGCAGTGCGGGAGACACTAGCACAGATACGCAGTATTTT	CASSAGDTSTDTQYF
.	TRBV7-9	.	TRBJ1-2	TGTGCCAGCAGCTCAGCTGACTGGCGCACCTTC	CASSSADWRTF
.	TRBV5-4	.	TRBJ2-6	TGTGCCAGCAGCCCACAAAAGTTCCCTGGGGCCAACGTCCTGACTTTC	CASSPQKFPGANVLTF